The present T cell receptor (beta chain) was sequenced within a study of CD4+ T cells in melanoma. The CDR3 consists of 20 residues. J gave up 0 bases and V 1 base, and 15 bases lay outside the gene matches. The germline V gene has CDR1 SGHDN and CDR2 FVKESK. Profiling relied on immunoSEQ multiplex PCR, and the TCRdb table lists in-frame clones only, not all of them. Of 15,000 to 20,000 clones detected, roughly three quarters appear once; the ten largest clones hold approximately 12%. V and J are TRBV14 and TRBJ2-7; TRBD1 matches 10 bases. Material for sequencing was cells from a culture (not recorded whether cultured in vitro). The TCR comes from a human donor with melanoma. Written as DNA, the CDR3 is TGTGCCAGCAGCCAAGGGCTCTTCTCTGCGGGGACAGGGGACTCCTACGAGCAGTACTTC. The encoded protein is CASSQGLFSAGTGDSYEQYF.